This TCR beta chain originates from a study of cytomegalovirus exposure and HLA in healthy donors. General study points: Later analysis identified about 17,000 TCR beta sequences associated with HLA alleles, using a false discovery rate threshold of 0.05.

A word on this clone: The antigen remains unidentified.

CDR1 is MNHEY, CDR2 SMNVEV, per germline (reference sequence). This CDR3 contains 12 residues. Trimming removed 5 bases from V and 4 bases from J, with 7 bases in between. The primer mix had 60 Vbeta and 13 Jbeta primers. TCRdb's table, derived via immunoSEQ multiplex PCR, lists solely in-frame clones and lacks some. The table has 150,000 or so clones, 77% seen once. This chain connects TRBV27 to TRBJ2-3; D gene uncertain. The source of this sequence is a female donor in good health and CMV-seronegative. The sequencing sample was made of PBMCs. The CDR3 is CASSPLSDTQYF. CDR3 DNA: TGTGCCAGCAGTCCCTTATCAGATACGCAGTATTTT.